This T cell receptor beta chain is from a study of low-dose radiotherapy and immunotherapy resistance in tumors. Overall study: The study delivered 0.5 Gy per fraction every 2 weeks to Cohort 1, totaling 6.5 Gy. Alpha- and beta-chain coverage of first-strand cDNA came from TRAV- and TRBV-specific primers.

This clonotype was seen ten or more times. A constant-region primer paired with the V-primer adapter amplified TCRs over approximately 20 PCR cycles. Via MiXCR, TCRdb re-called the reads, giving one row per CDR3 protein. The table lists about 50,000 distinct CDR3 sequences, about 12% of them singletons. As for time point: before trial treatment. Donors received a regimen that comprised nivolumab, ipilimumab, aspirin, low-dose cyclophosphamide and low-dose radiotherapy. Inclusion covered patients whose advanced solid tumors lacked tumor-infiltrating lymphocytes. The CDR3 has 14 amino acids. Germline values: CDR1 DFQATT, CDR2 SNEGSKA (reference sequence). With V trimmed by 6 bases and J by 3 bases, 5 bases remained unmatched.

The source was PBMCs, collected before treatment. The J gene is TRBJ2-7, the V gene TRBV20-1; 13 bases match TRBD2. This sequence was found in a female donor with ovarian cancer. The chain's CDR3 is CSATLAGGFYEQYF. The DNA for the CDR3 is TGCAGTGCCACACTAGCGGGGGGGTTCTACGAGCAGTACTTC.